The clone carrying this T cell receptor beta chain showed up just a few times. Authors' analysis steps: Reference gene primer amplification in the assay estimated nucleated cell counts. Sequencing was performed with immunoSEQ multiplex PCR; in TCRdb, only in-frame clones are kept and a portion is missing. The DNA was the basis for D and trimming; V, J and clone size are from that table. The sample shows approximately 140,000 clones, less than 90% of them seen only once. Per the germline V gene, CDR1 is LGHDT and CDR2 is YNNKEL (reference sequence). The CDR3 loop spans 13 amino acids. V dropped 8 bases and J dropped 4; count of bases not matched to a gene: 2. The data originate from a study of blood T cell repertoires in COVID-19. Study-wide background: There were acute and convalescent COVID-19 samples, and they came from the United States, Italy and Spain. PBMCs, B-cell-depleted T cells, or T cells were the source of the cDNA or gDNA that made up the material.

This chain uses TRBV3-1 (or the pseudogene TRBV3-2) with TRBJ1-6; 7 bases are a match to TRBD1. The clonotype comes from a human donor in a cohort sampled during active COVID-19. The sample comprised peripheral blood. CDR3 sequence: CASGDSYNSPLHF. CDR3 sequence (DNA): TGTGCCAGCGGGGACAGTTATAATTCACCCCTCCACTTT.